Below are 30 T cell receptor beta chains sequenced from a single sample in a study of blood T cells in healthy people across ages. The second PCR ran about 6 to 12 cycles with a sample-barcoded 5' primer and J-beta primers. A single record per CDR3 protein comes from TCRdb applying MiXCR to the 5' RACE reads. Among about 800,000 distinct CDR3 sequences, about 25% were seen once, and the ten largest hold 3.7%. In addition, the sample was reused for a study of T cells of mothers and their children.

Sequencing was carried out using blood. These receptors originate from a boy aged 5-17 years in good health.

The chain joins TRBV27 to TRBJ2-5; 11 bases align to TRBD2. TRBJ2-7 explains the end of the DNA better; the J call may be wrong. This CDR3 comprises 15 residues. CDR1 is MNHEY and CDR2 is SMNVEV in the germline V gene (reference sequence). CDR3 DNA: TGTGCCAGCGGAATTGGACTAGCGGGTAGATACGAGCAGTACTTC. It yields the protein CASGIGLAGRYEQYF.

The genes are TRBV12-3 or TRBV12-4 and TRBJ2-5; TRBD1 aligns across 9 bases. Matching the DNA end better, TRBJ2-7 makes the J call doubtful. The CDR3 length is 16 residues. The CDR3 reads CASSYPIMTGGTEQYF. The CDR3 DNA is TGTGCCAGCAGTTACCCTATAATGACAGGGGGGACCGAGCAGTACTTC.

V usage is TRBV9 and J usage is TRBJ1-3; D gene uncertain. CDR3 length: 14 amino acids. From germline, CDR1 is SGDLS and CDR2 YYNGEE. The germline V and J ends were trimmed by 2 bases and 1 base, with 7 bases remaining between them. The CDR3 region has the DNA TGTGCCAGCAGCGTGAGTCTATCTGGAAACACCATATATTTT. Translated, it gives CASSVSLSGNTIYF.

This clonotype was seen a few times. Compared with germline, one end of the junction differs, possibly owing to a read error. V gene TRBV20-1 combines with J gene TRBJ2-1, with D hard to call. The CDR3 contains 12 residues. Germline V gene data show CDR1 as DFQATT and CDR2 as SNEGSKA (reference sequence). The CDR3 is CSAPDFYNEQSF. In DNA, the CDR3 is TGCAGTGCTCCCGACTTCTACAATGAGCAGTCCTTC.

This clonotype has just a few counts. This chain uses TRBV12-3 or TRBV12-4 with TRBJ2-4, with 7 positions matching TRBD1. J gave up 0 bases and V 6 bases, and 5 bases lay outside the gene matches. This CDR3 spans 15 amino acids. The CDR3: CASSPGQLAKNIQYF. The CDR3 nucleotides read TGTGCCAGCAGCCCGGGACAGCTAGCCAAAAACATTCAGTACTTC.

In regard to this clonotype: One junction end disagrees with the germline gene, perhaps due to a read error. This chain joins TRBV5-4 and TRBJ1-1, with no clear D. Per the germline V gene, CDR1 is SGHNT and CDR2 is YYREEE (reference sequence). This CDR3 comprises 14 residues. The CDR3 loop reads CTSSFGRGNTEAFF. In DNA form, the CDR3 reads TGTACCAGCAGCTTCGGACGGGGAAACACTGAAGCTTTCTTT.

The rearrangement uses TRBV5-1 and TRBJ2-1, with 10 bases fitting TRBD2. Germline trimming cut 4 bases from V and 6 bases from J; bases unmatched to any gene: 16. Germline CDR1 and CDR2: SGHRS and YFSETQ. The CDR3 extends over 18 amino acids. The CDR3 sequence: CASSPIFRPSGSRNEQFF. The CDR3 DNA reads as TGCGCCAGCAGCCCCATATTTAGGCCTAGCGGGAGTCGCAATGAGCAGTTCTTC.

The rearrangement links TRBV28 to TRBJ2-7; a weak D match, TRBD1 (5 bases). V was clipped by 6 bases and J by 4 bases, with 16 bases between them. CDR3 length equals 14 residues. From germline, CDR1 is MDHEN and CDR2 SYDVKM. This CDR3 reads CASSPTTDWYEQYF. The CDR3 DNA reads TGTGCCAGCAGCCCGACGACAGACTGGTACGAGCAGTACTTC. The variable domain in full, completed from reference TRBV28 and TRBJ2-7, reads DVKVTQSSRYLVKRTGEKVFLECVQDMDHENMFWYRQDPGLGLRLIYFSYDVKMKEKGDIPEGYSVSREKKERFSLILESASTNQTSMYLCASSPTTDWYEQYFGPGTRLTVT.

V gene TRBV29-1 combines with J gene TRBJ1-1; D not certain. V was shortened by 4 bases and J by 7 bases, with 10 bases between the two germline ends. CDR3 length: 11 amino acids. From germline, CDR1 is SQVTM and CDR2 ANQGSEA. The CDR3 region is CSVVPGREAFF. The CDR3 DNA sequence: TGCAGCGTTGTTCCTGGCCGTGAAGCTTTCTTT.

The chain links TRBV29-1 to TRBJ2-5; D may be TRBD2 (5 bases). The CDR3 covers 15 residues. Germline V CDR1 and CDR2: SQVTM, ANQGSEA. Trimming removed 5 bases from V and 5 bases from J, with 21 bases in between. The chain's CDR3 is CSVPPSTTSWETQYF. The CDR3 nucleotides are TGCAGCGTTCCTCCGTCGACTACAAGTTGGGAGACCCAGTACTTC.

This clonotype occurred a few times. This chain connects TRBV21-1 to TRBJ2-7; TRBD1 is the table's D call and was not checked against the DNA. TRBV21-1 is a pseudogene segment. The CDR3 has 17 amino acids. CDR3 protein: CASSKTAPGQGPYEQYF. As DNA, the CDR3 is TGTGCCAGCAGCAAAACGGCCCCGGGACAGGGTCCGTACGAGCAGTACTTC.

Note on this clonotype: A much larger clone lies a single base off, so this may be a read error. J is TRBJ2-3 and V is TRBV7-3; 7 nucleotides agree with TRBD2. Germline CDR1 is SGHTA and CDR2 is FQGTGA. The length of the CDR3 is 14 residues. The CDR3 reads CACSPTGGGDTQYF. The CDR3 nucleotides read TGTGCCTGCAGCCCCACGGGAGGTGGAGATACGCAGTATTTT.

The CDR3 sequence is CASSQDSVWTYNEKLFF. The CDR3 DNA follows: TGCGCCAGCAGCCAAGATAGTGTATGGACATACAATGAAAAACTGTTTTTT. The V call is TRBV4-3, the J call TRBJ1-4; tentative D call: TRBD1 (5 bases). Germline CDR1 LGHNA, CDR2 YSLEER. V was trimmed by 0 bases and J by 5 bases, leaving 16 bases between them. This CDR3 contains 17 residues.

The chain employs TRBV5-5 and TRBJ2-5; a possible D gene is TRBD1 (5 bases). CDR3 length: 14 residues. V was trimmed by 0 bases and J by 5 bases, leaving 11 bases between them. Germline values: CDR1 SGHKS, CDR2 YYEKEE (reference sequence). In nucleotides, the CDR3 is TGTGCCAGCAGCTTGGGTAAAAACAGGGAGACCCAGTACTTC. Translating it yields CASSLGKNRETQYF.

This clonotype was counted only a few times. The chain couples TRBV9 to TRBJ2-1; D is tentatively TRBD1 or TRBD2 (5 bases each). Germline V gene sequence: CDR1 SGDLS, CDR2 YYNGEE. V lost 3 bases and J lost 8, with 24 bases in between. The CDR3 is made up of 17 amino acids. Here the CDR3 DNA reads TGTGCCAGCAGCGCCCGAGCCGGGACCCGTGACGGCCATGAGCAGTTCTTC. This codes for CASSARAGTRDGHEQFF.

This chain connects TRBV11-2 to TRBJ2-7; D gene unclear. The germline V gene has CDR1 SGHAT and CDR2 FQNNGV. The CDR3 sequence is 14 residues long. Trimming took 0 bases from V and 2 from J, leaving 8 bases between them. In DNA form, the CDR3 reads TGTGCCAGCAGCTTAGATCCCGCCACCTACGAGCAGTACTTC. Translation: CASSLDPATYEQYF.

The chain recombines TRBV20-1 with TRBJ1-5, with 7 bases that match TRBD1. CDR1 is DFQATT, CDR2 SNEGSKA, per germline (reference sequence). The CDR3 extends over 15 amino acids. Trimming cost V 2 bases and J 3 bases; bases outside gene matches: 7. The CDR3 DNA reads TGCAGTGCTAGATTCCCCGGACAGGACAATCAGCCCCAGCATTTT. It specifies CSARFPGQDNQPQHF.

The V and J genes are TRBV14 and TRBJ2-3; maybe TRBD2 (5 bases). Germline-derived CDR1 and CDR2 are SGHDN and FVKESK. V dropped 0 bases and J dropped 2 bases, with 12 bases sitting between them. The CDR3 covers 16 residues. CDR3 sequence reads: CASSQETGFVTDTQYF. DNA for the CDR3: TGTGCCAGCAGCCAAGAGACGGGGTTTGTCACAGATACGCAGTATTTT.

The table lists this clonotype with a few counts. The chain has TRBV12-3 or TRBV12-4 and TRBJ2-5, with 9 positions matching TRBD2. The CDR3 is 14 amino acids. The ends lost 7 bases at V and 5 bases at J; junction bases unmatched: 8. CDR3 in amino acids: CASNRLAAVETQYF. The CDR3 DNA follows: TGTGCCAGCAACCGACTAGCGGCCGTCGAGACCCAGTACTTC.

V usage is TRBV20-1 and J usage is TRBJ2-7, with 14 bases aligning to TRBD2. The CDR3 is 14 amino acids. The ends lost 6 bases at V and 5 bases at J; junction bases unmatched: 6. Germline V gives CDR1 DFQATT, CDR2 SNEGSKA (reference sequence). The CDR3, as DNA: TGCAGTGCGACTAGCGGGAGGGGAGACGACGAGCAGTACTTC. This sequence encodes CSATSGRGDDEQYF.

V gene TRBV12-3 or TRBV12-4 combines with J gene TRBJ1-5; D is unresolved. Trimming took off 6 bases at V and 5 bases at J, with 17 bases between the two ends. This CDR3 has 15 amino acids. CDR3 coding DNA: TGTGCCAGCAGCAGCAAGGAGGGAAGGCATCAGCCCCAGCATTTT. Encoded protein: CASSSKEGRHQPQHF.

DNA for the CDR3: TGCGCCAGCAGCTATACAGGGGGCTTTCAAGAGACCCAGTACTTC. It codes for CASSYTGGFQETQYF. The chain couples TRBV5-1 to TRBJ2-5; 9 bases map to TRBD1. Trimming removed 3 bases from V and 2 bases from J; junction bases left unmatched: 5. Germline CDR1 reads SGHRS; CDR2 reads YFSETQ. This CDR3 comprises 15 residues. Together with reference TRBV5-1 and TRBJ2-5, the CDR3 gives the full variable domain: KAGVTQTPRYLIKTRGQQVTLSCSPISGHRSVSWYQQTPGQGLQFLFEYFSETQRNKGNFPGRFSGRQFSNSRSEMNVSTLELGDSALYLCASSYTGGFQETQYFGPGTRLLVL.

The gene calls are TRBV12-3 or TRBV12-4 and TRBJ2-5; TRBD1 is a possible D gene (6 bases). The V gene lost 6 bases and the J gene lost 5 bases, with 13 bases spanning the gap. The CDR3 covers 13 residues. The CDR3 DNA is TGTGCCAGCAGCAGGGGAGTTTCGGAGACCCAGTACTTC. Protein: CASSRGVSETQYF.

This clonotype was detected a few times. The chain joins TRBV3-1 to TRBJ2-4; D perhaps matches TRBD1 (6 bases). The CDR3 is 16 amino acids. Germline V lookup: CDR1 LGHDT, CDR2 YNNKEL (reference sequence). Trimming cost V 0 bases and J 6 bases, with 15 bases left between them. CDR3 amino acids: CASSQDGQGQRNIQYF. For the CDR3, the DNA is TGTGCCAGCAGCCAAGATGGACAAGGACAGAGAAACATTCAGTACTTC.

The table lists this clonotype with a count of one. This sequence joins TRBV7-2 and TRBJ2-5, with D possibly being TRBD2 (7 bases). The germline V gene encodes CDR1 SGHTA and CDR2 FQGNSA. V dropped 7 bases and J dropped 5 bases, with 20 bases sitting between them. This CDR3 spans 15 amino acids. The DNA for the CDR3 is TGTGCCAGCACCCACCTTCCGGGGGGCGGGGAGACCCAGTACTTC. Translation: CASTHLPGGGETQYF.

CDR3 protein: CASSYRQGYEQYF. CDR3 bases: TGTGCCAGCAGTTACCGCCAGGGCTACGAGCAGTACTTC. This sequence joins TRBV6-6 and TRBJ2-5; D may be TRBD1 (5 bases). The J call is in doubt because the DNA end fits TRBJ2-7 better. This CDR3 spans 13 amino acids. The germline V gene encodes CDR1 MNHNY and CDR2 SVGAGI (reference sequence).

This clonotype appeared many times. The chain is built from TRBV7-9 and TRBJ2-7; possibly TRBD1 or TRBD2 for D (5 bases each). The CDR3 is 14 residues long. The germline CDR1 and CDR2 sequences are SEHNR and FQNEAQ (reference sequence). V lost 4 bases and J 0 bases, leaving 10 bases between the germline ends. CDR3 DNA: TGTGCCAGCAGCTCCTTGGGGGACTCCTACGAGCAGTACTTC. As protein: CASSSLGDSYEQYF.

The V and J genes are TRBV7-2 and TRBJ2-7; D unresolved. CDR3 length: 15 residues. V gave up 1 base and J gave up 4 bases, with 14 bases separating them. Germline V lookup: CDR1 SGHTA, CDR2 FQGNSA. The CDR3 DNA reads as TGTGCCAGCAGCTTAGATGTGAGCTCCCTTTACGAGCAGTACTTC. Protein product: CASSLDVSSLYEQYF.

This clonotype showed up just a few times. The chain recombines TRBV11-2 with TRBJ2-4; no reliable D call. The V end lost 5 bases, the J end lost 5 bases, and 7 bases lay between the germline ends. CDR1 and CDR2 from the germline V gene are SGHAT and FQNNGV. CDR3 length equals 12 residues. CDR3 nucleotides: TGTGCCAGCAGCCTCTTGGAAAACATTCAGTACTTC. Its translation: CASSLLENIQYF.

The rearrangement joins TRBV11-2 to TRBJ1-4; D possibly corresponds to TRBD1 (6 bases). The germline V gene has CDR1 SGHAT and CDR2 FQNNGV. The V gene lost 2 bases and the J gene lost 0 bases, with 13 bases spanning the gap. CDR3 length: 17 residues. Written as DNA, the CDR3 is TGTGCCAGCAGCTTAACCGGGACACCTTCAACTAATGAAAAACTGTTTTTT. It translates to CASSLTGTPSTNEKLFF.